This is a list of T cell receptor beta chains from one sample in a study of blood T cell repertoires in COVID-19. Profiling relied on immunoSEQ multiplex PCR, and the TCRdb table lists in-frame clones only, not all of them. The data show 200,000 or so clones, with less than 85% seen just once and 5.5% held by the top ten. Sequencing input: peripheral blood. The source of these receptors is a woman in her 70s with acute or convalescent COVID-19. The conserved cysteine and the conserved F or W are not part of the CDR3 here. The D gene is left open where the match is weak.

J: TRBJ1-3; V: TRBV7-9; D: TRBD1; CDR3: ASSLTGGGNTIY
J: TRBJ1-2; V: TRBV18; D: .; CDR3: ASSPGGGDYGYT
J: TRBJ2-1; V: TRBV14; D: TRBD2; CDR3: ASSQDAGTSKQF
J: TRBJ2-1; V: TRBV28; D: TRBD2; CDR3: ASSPSGRVYNEQF
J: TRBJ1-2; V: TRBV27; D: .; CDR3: ASSGGFGYGYT
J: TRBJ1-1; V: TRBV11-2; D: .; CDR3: ASSSFRGGTEAF
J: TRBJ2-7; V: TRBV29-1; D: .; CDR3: SALRQDSSYEQY
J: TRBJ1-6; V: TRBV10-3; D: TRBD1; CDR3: AISEFRTGENSPLH
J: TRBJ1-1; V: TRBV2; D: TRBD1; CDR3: ASGQESFGTEAF
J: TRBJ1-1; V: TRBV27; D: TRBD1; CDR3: ASRTTGTGGTEAF
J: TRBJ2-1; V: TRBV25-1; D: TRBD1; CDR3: ASTLAGTGGNNEQF
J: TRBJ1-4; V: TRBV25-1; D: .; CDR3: ASSDSGGGLEKLF
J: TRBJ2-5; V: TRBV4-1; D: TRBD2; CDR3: ASSQVVGTSAQETQY
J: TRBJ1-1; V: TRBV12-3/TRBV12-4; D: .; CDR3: ASFGFTEAF
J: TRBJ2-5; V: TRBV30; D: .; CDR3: AWSVSGTLGGETQY
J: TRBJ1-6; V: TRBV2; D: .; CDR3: ASRQGNSPLH
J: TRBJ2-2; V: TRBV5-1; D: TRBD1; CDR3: ASSLERTGEDGELF